These T cell receptor beta chains were read from a single sample in a study of blood T cell repertoires in COVID-19. Sequencing was performed with immunoSEQ multiplex PCR; in TCRdb, only in-frame clones are kept and a portion is missing. The sample holds 250,000 to 350,000 clones; more than 85% are singletons and the top ten take 0.7% to 0.9%. Sequenced sample: peripheral blood. These receptors came from a man aged 25 to 40 with acute or convalescent COVID-19. The CDR3 runs from the conserved cysteine through the conserved F or W. Each record gives: CDR3 DNA, CDR3 protein, CDR3 length, V gene, D gene, J gene, clone size. A D gene is named only where the DNA matches it firmly. Size tells how often a clone was seen (once, few, many) or the class of an expanded clone, and some rows leave it out.

TGTGCCAGTAGCAACGGGGGGGGACCCGTTAAAGCTTTCTTT CASSNGGGPVKAFF 14 TRBV19 - TRBJ1-1 -
TGTGCCAGCAGCTTAGCGGGGGCGGGAGGCTCCTACGAGCAGTACTTC CASSLAGAGGSYEQYF 16 TRBV7-6 TRBD2 TRBJ2-7 -
TGTGCCAGCAGCCAAGGGGCGGGGGGCCTAAATGAGCAGTTCTTC CASSQGAGGLNEQFF 15 TRBV4-2 TRBD2 TRBJ2-1 -
TGTGCCAGCAGCCAAAAGATTCATCCGAGGGCTGAGGACTTC CASSQKIHPRAEDF 14 TRBV3-1/TRBV3-2 - TRBJ1-2 -
TGTGCCACCAGCCCGAGGTCCCCTACAGGGAATCAGCCCCAGCATTTT CATSPRSPTGNQPQHF 16 TRBV15 - TRBJ1-5 -
TGTGCCAGCAGTTTACAAGACAGGTCCCCCTACGAGCAGTACTTC CASSLQDRSPYEQYF 15 TRBV27 - TRBJ2-7 -
TGTGCCACCAGCAGAGAACTCCAAGGCAACAGGGACTCTGGGGCCAACGTCCTGACTTTC CATSRELQGNRDSGANVLTF 20 TRBV15 - TRBJ2-6 -
TGCGCCAGCAGCTTCCTCTCCAGCGGAAACACCGGGGAGCTGTTTTTT CASSFLSSGNTGELFF 16 TRBV5-1 - TRBJ2-2 few
TGTGCCAGCAGCCAAGGCGGGCCCAGGCCCTACGAGCAGTACTTC CASSQGGPRPYEQYF 15 TRBV3-1/TRBV3-2 - TRBJ2-7 -
TGTGCCAGCTTCAGCCCGGGTCTCGATAGAGTCCAGTACTTC CASFSPGLDRVQYF 14 TRBV27 - TRBJ2-5 -
TGTGCCACCACCGGGGGTACGTATCAGCCCCAGCATTTT CATTGGTYQPQHF 13 TRBV28 - TRBJ1-5 -
TGTGCCACCAGTGACGGATTACTAGCGGATTGCTACGAGCAGTACTTC CATSDGLLADCYEQYF 16 TRBV24-1 TRBD2 TRBJ2-7 -
TGTGCCAGCAGTTTCGGGGTATACTATGGCTACACCTTC CASSFGVYYGYTF 13 TRBV28 - TRBJ1-2 -
TGTGCCAGCTCACCCGCTATCGATACTGAAGCTTTCTTT CASSPAIDTEAFF 13 TRBV18 - TRBJ1-1 once
TGTGCCAGCAGCGGAGGAGACAGGGCGCCAGTTGGCTACACCTTC CASSGGDRAPVGYTF 15 TRBV9 TRBD1 TRBJ1-2 -
TGTGCCAGCAGTTTGGAGGGGGCCTTCTATGGCTACACCTTC CASSLEGAFYGYTF 14 TRBV28 TRBD1 TRBJ1-2 -
TGTGCCAGCAGTTTGGGAGACCGCTATCAGCCCCAGCATTTT CASSLGDRYQPQHF 14 TRBV7-2 - TRBJ1-5 -
TGTGCCAGTAGTAACCAGCGGGGCTACGAGCAGTACTTC CASSNQRGYEQYF 13 TRBV19 TRBD2 TRBJ2-7 -
TGTGCCAGCAGTCCTACCCCCGGACTAGCGGCCTACAATGAGCAGTTCTTC CASSPTPGLAAYNEQFF 17 TRBV27 TRBD2 TRBJ2-1 -
TGTGCCAGCTGGCGGAATCGGGGGAACACTGAAGCTTTCTTT CASWRNRGNTEAFF 14 TRBV28 - TRBJ1-1 -
TGTGCCAGCACTCCTAAGTGGACAGGGGCGAACACCGGGGAGCTGTTTTTT CASTPKWTGANTGELFF 17 TRBV2 TRBD1 TRBJ2-2 -
TGTGCCAGTAGCCCAGTTGGGACAGGGGTGCAGAATGAGCAGTTCTTC CASSPVGTGVQNEQFF 16 TRBV27 TRBD1 TRBJ2-1 -
TGTGCCAGCAGCGCAGGAAACCCCAAGGGGGAGACCCAGTACTTC CASSAGNPKGETQYF 15 TRBV5-4 - TRBJ2-5 -
TGTGCCAGCAGCCCGCAGTCCCTAGGCCTTAAGAATGAGCAGTTCTTC CASSPQSLGLKNEQFF 16 TRBV7-3 - TRBJ2-1 -
TGTGCCAGTAGTATAAGGTCCGGGACTAGTTCCAATGAGCAGTTCTTC CASSIRSGTSSNEQFF 16 TRBV19 TRBD2 TRBJ2-1 -
TGCGCCAGCAGCCAAGGCCTAACAGGGCTGGAGACCCAGTACTTC CASSQGLTGLETQYF 15 TRBV4-1 - TRBJ2-5 once
TGTGCCAGCGGGGGAGGCCGGAGCCAAAACACCATATATTTT CASGGGRSQNTIYF 14 TRBV2 - TRBJ1-3 -
TGTGCCAGCAGCTCCTCGTTATCCCATAATTCACCCCTCCACTTT CASSSSLSHNSPLHF 15 TRBV9 - TRBJ1-6 -
TGTGCCCGGCGGTCAGAGAACTATGGCTACACCTTC CARRSENYGYTF 12 TRBV30 - TRBJ1-2 -
TGTGCCAGCTCACCCGGGACAGACGGCAACATTCAGTACTTC CASSPGTDGNIQYF 14 TRBV18 TRBD1 TRBJ2-4 once
TGTGCCAGCAGCTTGGTCGTTAGCGGGGAAGAGACCCAGTACTTC CASSLVVSGEETQYF 15 TRBV5-4 TRBD2 TRBJ2-5 -
TGTGCCAGCAGTTTAAGTACAGTAATCTATGGCTACACCTTC CASSLSTVIYGYTF 14 TRBV28 - TRBJ1-2 -
TGTGCCAGCAGCTTATTACAGGGCAGGGGTTACAATGAGCAGTTCTTC CASSLLQGRGYNEQFF 16 TRBV7-3 - TRBJ2-1 once
TGTGCCAGCAGGAGGACACGACAGAGCCTCACAGATACGCAGTATTTT CASRRTRQSLTDTQYF 16 TRBV28 - TRBJ2-3 -
TGTGCCAGCAGCGTCTCGGGACAGGATGGCTACACCTTC CASSVSGQDGYTF 13 TRBV9 TRBD1 TRBJ1-2 -
TGTGCCAGTAGCCCTGGACTGCGTTTCGAAGGCTACACCTTC CASSPGLRFEGYTF 14 TRBV19 - TRBJ1-2 once
TGTGCCAGCCGATCGGGGGGCGCGAACACCGGGGAGCTGTTTTTT CASRSGGANTGELFF 15 TRBV28 - TRBJ2-2 -
TGTGCCAGCAACGACAGGGGTGGTTCCTACGAGCAGTACTTC CASNDRGGSYEQYF 14 TRBV27 TRBD1 TRBJ2-7 -
TGTGCCAGCAGACTAGCGGGAGGACCCTACGAGCAGTACTTC CASRLAGGPYEQYF 14 TRBV13 TRBD2 TRBJ2-7 -
TGCGCCAGCAGCTTGATGGTTGCAGGGACTGGCAATGAGCAGTTCTTC CASSLMVAGTGNEQFF 16 TRBV5-1 - TRBJ2-1 -
TGTGCCAGCAGTTACGGTGGCAGCTCTGGAAACACCATATATTTT CASSYGGSSGNTIYF 15 TRBV6-6 - TRBJ1-3 -
TGTGCCAGCAGGGAAACCGGGACAACAAGGTTCAATGAGCAGTTCTTC CASRETGTTRFNEQFF 16 TRBV28 - TRBJ2-1 -
TGTGCCAGCAGCGTAAAGGGGGCAAGCACTGAAGCTTTCTTT CASSVKGASTEAFF 14 TRBV5-4 TRBD1 TRBJ1-1 -
TGTGCCAGCAGTTTGACTAGGAATGAGCAGTACTTC CASSLTRNEQYF 12 TRBV12-3/TRBV12-4 - TRBJ2-7 -
TGTGCCAGTAGTCGTTTCCGGGACAGCTCCTACGAGCAGTACTTC CASSRFRDSSYEQYF 15 TRBV19 TRBD1 TRBJ2-7 -
TGTGCCAGTAGCACCCTGACAGGGCCTAATGAAAAACTGTTTTTT CASSTLTGPNEKLFF 15 TRBV19 TRBD1 TRBJ1-4 -
TGTGCCAGCAGCATAACCGACAGGGAAAGTGTGAAACTGTTTTTT CASSITDRESVKLFF 15 TRBV5-6 TRBD1 TRBJ1-4 few
TGTGCCAGCAGCCCCTTGGGGACAGGGAGGACTGAAGCTTTCTTT CASSPLGTGRTEAFF 15 TRBV9 TRBD1 TRBJ1-1 -
TGTGCCAGCAGCCCTGATAGCGGGGAGGACACAGATACGCAGTATTTT CASSPDSGEDTDTQYF 16 TRBV3-1/TRBV3-2 TRBD2 TRBJ2-3 -
TGCGCCAGCAGCTTCGGACAGGGGATCAATACTGAAGCTTTCTTT CASSFGQGINTEAFF 15 TRBV5-1 TRBD1 TRBJ1-1 -
TGTGCCAGCAGCTCAGGGGGTCCTGCCTACGAGCAGTACTTC CASSSGGPAYEQYF 14 TRBV28 TRBD1 TRBJ2-7 once
TGTGCCAGCAGTCTTAGCTCCTACGAGCAGTACTTC CASSLSSYEQYF 12 TRBV11-2 - TRBJ2-7 -
TGTGCCAGCTCACCACAACTTCCCGGGACAGGCTCACCCCTCCACTTT CASSPQLPGTGSPLHF 16 TRBV18 TRBD1 TRBJ1-6 once
TGTGCCAGCAGTTTCCCAGGGGTAAAGCCCCAGCATTTT CASSFPGVKPQHF 13 TRBV28 - TRBJ1-5 -
TGTGCCAGCTCACCGAGGCGCGAGGACTATGGCTACACCTTC CASSPRREDYGYTF 14 TRBV18 - TRBJ1-2 -
TGTGCCAGCAGCCAAGCTTTCACAGGGGGCAGTGGCTACACCTTC CASSQAFTGGSGYTF 15 TRBV3-1/TRBV3-2 TRBD1 TRBJ1-2 -
TGTGCCAGCAGCGTCGGACAGGGGAGCGGGGGCTACACCTTC CASSVGQGSGGYTF 14 TRBV9 TRBD1 TRBJ1-2 few
TGTGCCAGCAGTCGACCTGGGACAGGGGTCTTAGGCTACACCTTC CASSRPGTGVLGYTF 15 TRBV28 TRBD1 TRBJ1-2 -
TGTGCCAGCAGCTTAGAGGGGGCGAGGGGCTACACCTTC CASSLEGARGYTF 13 TRBV11-2 - TRBJ1-2 -